This T cell receptor beta chain was observed in a study of beta chain features in type 1 diabetes. Study results and limitations: Short templates might get an advantage during PCR, and this would be equal in patients and controls. Shorter TCRB CDR3s, moderately but significantly so, were found in Type 1 diabetes patients in all four CD4+ subsets.

This clone turned up a few times. Its target is not known. What was sequenced were expressed TCRB transcripts, since all of the isolated RNA had been reverse transcribed. Profiling relied on immunoSEQ multiplex PCR, and the TCRdb table lists in-frame clones only, not all of them. The table includes some 44,000 clones, about 51% detected once. The CDR3 covers 13 residues. V lost 3 bases and J 0 bases, leaving 8 bases between the germline ends. CDR1 SQVTM and CDR2 ANQGSEA come from the germline V gene. The receptor was isolated from a woman under 30 in good health. The specimen was Tregs from blood. The rearrangement links TRBV29-1 to TRBJ1-1; D uncertain. The DNA for the CDR3 is TGCAGCGTTGAGGCAGGCGTGAACACTGAAGCTTTCTTT. Protein sequence: CSVEAGVNTEAFF.